The 5 T cell receptor beta chains reported below all come from one sample, sequenced in a study of T-cell reconstitution after alpha-beta-depleted transplantation in children. Researchers prepared the TCRbeta library using unique molecular identifiers, the study reports. Using its own MiXCR run on the PCR reads, TCRdb lists one record per CDR3 protein. The repertoire consists of 450,000 to 550,000 distinct CDR3 sequences, with roughly 10% occurring once and the leading ten covering 12% to 15%. The sample here was PBMCs, mostly from graft donor cells, taken 180 days after TCRalphabeta/CD19-depleted stem cell transplant. The receptors here all came from a female patient younger than 10 who had a stem cell transplant for aplastic anemia, so the T cells may come from the graft donor.

This clonotype was counted many times. The rearrangement joins TRBV7-2 to TRBJ1-1, with a weak D call TRBD1 (5 bases). The V gene lost 4 bases and the J gene lost 1 base, with 7 bases spanning the gap. This CDR3 region has 13 residues. The V gene's germline CDR1 is SGHTA and CDR2 FQGNSA. For the CDR3, the DNA is TGTGCCAGCAGCTATGGACAGAACACTGAAGCTTTCTTT. As protein: CASSYGQNTEAFF.

The chain recombines TRBV6-2 or TRBV6-3 with TRBJ2-7, with no clear D. The germline CDR1 and CDR2 sequences are MNHEY and SVGEGT. V lost 2 bases and J 5 bases, leaving 13 bases between the germline ends. The CDR3 loop spans 14 amino acids. CDR3 bases: TGTGCCAGCAGTTACCACGATACATGGGACGAGCAGTACGTC. It translates to CASSYHDTWDEQYV.

This clonotype was picked up many times. The chain is built from TRBV7-2 and TRBJ2-3; 7 bases line up with TRBD2. Germline lookup yields CDR1 SGHTA and CDR2 FQGNSA. J gave up 0 bases and V 5 bases, and 5 bases lay outside the gene matches. The CDR3 totals 15 residues. The CDR3 nucleotides read TGTGCCAGCAGCCTCCGCGGGAGTAGCACAGATACGCAGTATTTT. Its protein is CASSLRGSSTDTQYF.

The V call is TRBV29-1, the J call TRBJ2-5; TRBD1 matches at 7 bases. The germline V gene encodes CDR1 SQVTM and CDR2 ANQGSEA. J lost 5 bases, V lost 3 bases, and 6 bases had no gene match. This CDR3 comprises 13 residues. The CDR3 DNA reads as TGCAGCGTTGAGACCGACAGGGCCGAGACCCAGTACTTC. This gives the protein CSVETDRAETQYF.

V gene TRBV20-1 combines with J gene TRBJ2-1; TRBD2 might be the D (5 bases). Germline loops: CDR1 DFQATT, CDR2 SNEGSKA (reference sequence). CDR3 length: 13 amino acids. The germline V and J ends were trimmed by 4 bases and 3 bases, with 10 bases remaining between them. CDR3 sequence: CSAIGLYYNEQFF. The CDR3 bases are TGCAGTGCTATCGGACTTTACTACAATGAGCAGTTCTTC.